Listed below are T cell receptor beta chains from one sample, sequenced in a study of blood T cell repertoires in COVID-19. Some clones are missing from TCRdb's copy, which holds only in-frame ones; the method was immunoSEQ multiplex PCR. The data contain 200,000 to 250,000 clones, around four fifths of them singletons. Specimen: peripheral blood. These TCRs come from an older woman with active or convalescent COVID-19. The CDR3 runs from the conserved cysteine through the conserved F or W. The order of the fields is V gene, clone size, J gene, CDR3 protein. Expanded clones get a size class; other rows say once, few or many, or leave the size out.

V gene: TRBV6-5; clone size: .; J gene: TRBJ2-1; CDR3 protein: CASSPGTSALNEQFF
V gene: TRBV30; clone size: .; J gene: TRBJ2-4; CDR3 protein: CAGNLAEGGFQYF
V gene: TRBV6-5; clone size: .; J gene: TRBJ2-2; CDR3 protein: CASSYSNPAGSGELFF
V gene: TRBV5-1; clone size: .; J gene: TRBJ1-3; CDR3 protein: CASSFDRGGNTIYF
V gene: TRBV18; clone size: .; J gene: TRBJ1-1; CDR3 protein: CASSPSGVGANTEAFF
V gene: TRBV6-5; clone size: .; J gene: TRBJ1-1; CDR3 protein: CASSQGQGYEAFF
V gene: TRBV28; clone size: .; J gene: TRBJ1-4; CDR3 protein: CASSSSLRQGRAEKLFF
V gene: TRBV18; clone size: once; J gene: TRBJ2-2; CDR3 protein: CASSRTGGATGELFF
V gene: TRBV5-1; clone size: once; J gene: TRBJ2-1; CDR3 protein: CASSLEGVTYNEQFF
V gene: TRBV28; clone size: .; J gene: TRBJ2-3; CDR3 protein: CASSLGTGPWTDTQYF
V gene: TRBV29-1; clone size: .; J gene: TRBJ2-7; CDR3 protein: CSVEDAIAGGPYYEQYF
V gene: TRBV6-4; clone size: .; J gene: TRBJ1-2; CDR3 protein: CASSEVQGPELLNYGYTF
V gene: TRBV4-2; clone size: .; J gene: TRBJ2-3; CDR3 protein: CASSQEGSAERIGTDTQYF
V gene: TRBV2; clone size: .; J gene: TRBJ2-5; CDR3 protein: CASGGGHQETQYF
V gene: TRBV10-1; clone size: .; J gene: TRBJ1-5; CDR3 protein: CASSEPSNQPQHF
V gene: TRBV7-9; clone size: .; J gene: TRBJ2-1; CDR3 protein: CASSPTPGQGLNEQFF
V gene: TRBV19; clone size: .; J gene: TRBJ1-5; CDR3 protein: CASSITTGTGRDQPQHF
V gene: TRBV5-1; clone size: once; J gene: TRBJ1-1; CDR3 protein: CASSLQGQDTEAFF
V gene: TRBV11-2; clone size: .; J gene: TRBJ1-1; CDR3 protein: CASSEGTGEKNTEAFF
V gene: TRBV10-3; clone size: .; J gene: TRBJ2-3; CDR3 protein: CAISGRGSTDTQYF
V gene: TRBV2; clone size: .; J gene: TRBJ2-3; CDR3 protein: CASSWSSYTDTQYF
V gene: TRBV2; clone size: few; J gene: TRBJ1-2; CDR3 protein: CASTRDSANYGYTF
V gene: TRBV6-4; clone size: .; J gene: TRBJ2-1; CDR3 protein: CASSDLLAGLYNEQFF
V gene: TRBV11-3; clone size: .; J gene: TRBJ1-2; CDR3 protein: CASSYRYNYGYTF
V gene: TRBV6-5; clone size: .; J gene: TRBJ1-1; CDR3 protein: CAFDRSGQGRFEAFF
V gene: TRBV4-1; clone size: .; J gene: TRBJ2-5; CDR3 protein: CASSQPGQGGETQYF
V gene: TRBV28; clone size: .; J gene: TRBJ2-3; CDR3 protein: CASSVGERGVDTQYF